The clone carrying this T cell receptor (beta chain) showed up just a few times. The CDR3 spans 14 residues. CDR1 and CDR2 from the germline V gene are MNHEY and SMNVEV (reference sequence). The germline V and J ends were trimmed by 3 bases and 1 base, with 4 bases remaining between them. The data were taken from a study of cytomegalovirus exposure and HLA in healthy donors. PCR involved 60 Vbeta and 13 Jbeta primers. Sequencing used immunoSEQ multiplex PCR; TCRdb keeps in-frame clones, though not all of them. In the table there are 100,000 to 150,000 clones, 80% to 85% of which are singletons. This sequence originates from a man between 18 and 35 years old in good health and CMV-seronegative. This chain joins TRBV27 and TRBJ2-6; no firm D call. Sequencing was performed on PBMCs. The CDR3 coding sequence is TGTGCCAGCAGTTTCTATTCTGGGGCCAACGTCCTGACTTTC. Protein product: CASSFYSGANVLTF.